This T cell receptor beta chain was recovered during a study of regulatory T cells in long-lasting Graves disease. Libraries of TCR beta came from iRepertoire HTBI primers plus Arm-PCR of CDR3 regions. MiXCR, run by TCRdb on the multiplex PCR reads, gives a single entry per CDR3 protein. The data show 450,000 to 600,000 distinct CDR3 sequences, with roughly 15% seen just once and more than 9% held by the top ten. Noted time point: newly diagnosed GD, antithyroid drugs for less than 3 months. Isolated PBMC RNA provided the starting material for the TCR library. In this sample, this clonotype turned up once. Trimming pared 6 bases from V and 6 bases from J, leaving 17 bases between. The CDR3 spans 15 residues. CDR1 and CDR2 from the germline V gene are SNHLY and FYNNEI. The sample was also reused in another study, on T cells in Graves' hyperthyroidism and ophthalmopathy.

This material consisted of peripheral blood mononuclear cells (PBMCs), taken at new diagnosis, from a patient treated with antithyroid drugs. The sequence was collected from a man aged 40-50 years with Graves disease. The gene calls are TRBV2 and TRBJ2-2; possibly TRBD1 for D (6 bases). CDR3 amino acids: CASRADRQLAGELFF. CDR3 DNA: TGTGCCAGCAGAGCGGACAGACAACTTGCCGGGGAGCTGTTTTTT.